These 26 T cell receptor beta chains share one sample of origin, sequenced in a study of cytomegalovirus exposure and HLA in healthy donors. TCRdb's table, derived via immunoSEQ multiplex PCR, lists solely in-frame clones and lacks some. This sample yields a few hundred thousand clones, of which 75% to 90% are seen a single time; 0.83% belongs to the top ten. Sample: PBMCs. The receptors here all came from a young woman in good health and CMV-seronegative.

J is TRBJ2-5 and V is TRBV28, with 11 bases aligning to TRBD1. The CDR3 has 15 amino acids. The V gene's germline CDR1 is MDHEN and CDR2 SYDVKM. J gave up 5 bases and V 7 bases, and 9 bases lay outside the gene matches. CDR3 loop: CASNRGTGGTETQYF. The DNA for the CDR3 is TGTGCCAGCAATAGGGGGACAGGGGGTACGGAGACCCAGTACTTC.

The V and J genes are TRBV2 and TRBJ1-1; unclear D gene. Germline V gene data show CDR1 as SNHLY and CDR2 as FYNNEI. This CDR3 has 14 amino acids. V was trimmed by 7 bases and J by 5 bases, leaving 17 bases between them. For the CDR3, the DNA is TGTGCCAGCACCGACCGGAGCCCTAGTACTGAAGCTTTCTTT. This codes for CASTDRSPSTEAFF.

The CDR3 DNA reads as TGTGCCAGCAGCCCCCTCGGCAGGGTGCTCGAGCAGTACTTC. Translated: CASSPLGRVLEQYF. V and J are TRBV11-2 and TRBJ2-7; D is perhaps TRBD1 (5 bases). The CDR3 consists of 14 residues. Germline V gives CDR1 SGHAT, CDR2 FQNNGV. V was shortened by 5 bases and J by 6 bases, with 17 bases between the two germline ends.

V usage is TRBV28 and J usage is TRBJ1-2, with D hard to call. Germline lookup yields CDR1 MDHEN and CDR2 SYDVKM. The CDR3 sequence is 15 residues long. V was clipped by 2 bases and J by 3 bases, with 13 bases between them. The CDR3 loop is CASSLNIRRYYGYTF. For the CDR3, the DNA is TGTGCCAGCAGTTTAAACATACGGCGGTACTATGGCTACACCTTC.

The V call is TRBV7-6, the J call TRBJ2-2; possibly TRBD1 for D (6 bases). V was clipped by 5 bases and J by 5 bases, with 9 bases between them. CDR1 SGHVS and CDR2 FNYEAQ come from the germline V gene. This CDR3 region has 13 residues. This CDR3 is CASSHRATGELFF. In nucleotides, the CDR3 is TGTGCCAGCAGCCACAGGGCGACCGGGGAGCTGTTTTTT. The variable domain in full, completed from reference TRBV7-6 and TRBJ2-2, reads GAGVSQSPRYKVTKRGQDVALRCDPISGHVSLYWYRQALGQGPEFLTYFNYEAQQDKSGLPNDRFSAERPEGSISTLTIQRTEQRDSAMYRCASSHRATGELFFGEGSRLTVL.

J is TRBJ2-1 and V is TRBV11-3, with D maybe TRBD1 (6 bases). The CDR3 runs to 19 residues. Trimming removed 6 bases from V and 4 bases from J, with 28 bases in between. The V gene's germline CDR1 is SGHNT and CDR2 YENEEA. CDR3 region: CASSQGSRTASVLYNEQFF. The CDR3 DNA reads as TGTGCCAGCAGTCAGGGGTCCCGGACAGCATCAGTCTTATACAATGAGCAGTTCTTC.

This chain joins TRBV4-1 and TRBJ2-7; TRBD2 matches 9 bases. V shed 4 bases, J shed 0 bases, and the junction held 4 bases outside the gene matches. This CDR3 has 15 residues. Per germline, CDR1 MGHRA and CDR2 YSYEKL. The CDR3 here is CASSLKREASYEQYF. In nucleotides, the CDR3 is TGCGCCAGCAGCCTAAAGCGGGAGGCCTCCTACGAGCAGTACTTC.

The gene calls are TRBV4-1 and TRBJ1-5; D unresolved. Per the germline V gene, CDR1 is MGHRA and CDR2 is YSYEKL. The CDR3 covers 15 residues. V was clipped by 4 bases and J by 7 bases, with 17 bases between them. Written as DNA, the CDR3 is TGCGCCAGCAGCCCGACTTGGGTAATAAGGCAGCCCCAGCATTTT. This gives the protein CASSPTWVIRQPQHF.

The chain links TRBV11-2 to TRBJ2-1; D is perhaps TRBD1 (5 bases). Germline V lookup: CDR1 SGHAT, CDR2 FQNNGV. The CDR3 has 14 amino acids. V was trimmed by 3 bases and J by 7 bases, leaving 13 bases between them. This CDR3 reads CASSFLQVSNEQFF. In nucleotides, the CDR3 is TGTGCCAGCAGCTTCTTACAGGTATCTAATGAGCAGTTCTTC.

The sample holds one count of this clone. This chain links TRBV19 with TRBJ2-2; D not certain. V was shortened by 7 bases and J by 3 bases, with 15 bases between the two germline ends. The CDR3 sequence is 15 residues long. The germline gives CDR1 LNHDA, CDR2 SQIVND (reference sequence). This CDR3 is CASTSRRLDTGELFF. CDR3 bases: TGTGCCAGTACCTCTCGGAGACTGGACACCGGGGAGCTGTTTTTT.

The rearrangement uses TRBV7-9 and TRBJ1-3, with unresolved D. CDR3 length: 13 amino acids. Germline loops: CDR1 SEHNR, CDR2 FQNEAQ (reference sequence). Trimming took off 5 bases at V and 8 bases at J, with 13 bases between the two ends. Written as DNA, the CDR3 is TGTGCCAGCAGCCTTTGGCCGGAGGACACCATATATTTT. It yields the protein CASSLWPEDTIYF.

The chain carries TRBV30 and TRBJ1-5; no reliable D call. Trimming stripped 3 bases from V and 0 bases from J, with 6 bases between. The CDR3 contains 13 residues. The V gene's germline CDR1 is GTSNPN and CDR2 SVGIG (reference sequence). DNA of the CDR3: TGTGCCTGGAGCCAGTTTAGCAATCAGCCCCAGCATTTT. This gives the protein CAWSQFSNQPQHF.

The chain carries TRBV28 and TRBJ2-7; 8 bases are shared with TRBD1. Germline loops: CDR1 MDHEN, CDR2 SYDVKM. The CDR3 is 15 residues long. The ends lost 2 bases at V and 2 bases at J; junction bases unmatched: 5. CDR3: CASSLLGQDPYEQYF. The DNA for the CDR3 is TGTGCCAGCAGTTTACTGGGACAGGACCCCTACGAGCAGTACTTC.

This sequence joins TRBV18 and TRBJ1-2; 9 nucleotides line up with TRBD1. Germline V gene lookup returns CDR1 KGHSH and CDR2 LQKENI. Trimming removed 2 bases from V and 4 bases from J; junction bases left unmatched: 5. There are 15 residues in the CDR3. CDR3 protein: CASSPGWDRVYGYTF. CDR3 bases: TGTGCCAGCTCACCAGGTTGGGACAGGGTCTATGGCTACACCTTC.

This chain joins TRBV10-3 and TRBJ1-2; D remains ambiguous. Trimming shortened V by 0 bases and J by 4 bases, and 9 bases separated the two germline ends. Germline CDR1 reads ENHRY; CDR2 reads SYGVKD. The CDR3 runs to 14 residues. The CDR3 here is CAISESGSGYGYTF. CDR3 DNA sequence: TGTGCCATCAGTGAGTCCGGGTCTGGCTATGGCTACACCTTC.

V gene TRBV27 combines with J gene TRBJ2-7, with a weak D call TRBD1 (5 bases). Germline CDR1 and CDR2: MNHEY and SMNVEV (reference sequence). Trimming pared 2 bases from V and 0 bases from J, leaving 11 bases between. The CDR3 length is 15 residues. The CDR3, as DNA: TGTGCCAGCAGTTTAATTCAGGGATCCTCCTACGAGCAGTACTTC. It codes for CASSLIQGSSYEQYF.

The chain couples TRBV11-3 to TRBJ2-2, with 8 bases that match TRBD2. CDR3 length equals 16 residues. Germline CDR1 and CDR2: SGHNT and YENEEA. Germline trimming cut 1 base from V and 7 bases from J; bases unmatched to any gene: 8. As DNA, the CDR3 is TGTGCCAGCAGCTTAGTTACAGCGGGAGTGGTCGGGGAGCTGTTTTTT. It translates to CASSLVTAGVVGELFF.

This clone was picked up one time. The V call is TRBV4-2, the J call TRBJ1-2; D is possibly TRBD1 (5 bases). Trimming shortened V by 0 bases and J by 5 bases, and 13 bases separated the two germline ends. The V gene's germline CDR1 is LGHNA and CDR2 YNFKEQ. This CDR3 has 15 residues. The DNA for the CDR3 is TGTGCCAGCAGCCAAGATGGGGCAGTTGGATATGGCTACACCTTC. Translation gives CASSQDGAVGYGYTF.

This chain connects TRBV5-6 to TRBJ2-2; D may be TRBD1 (6 bases). The CDR3 consists of 17 residues. V dropped 0 bases and J dropped 3 bases, with 15 bases sitting between them. Looked up from germline, CDR1 is SGHDT and CDR2 is YYEEEE. DNA for the CDR3: TGTGCCAGCAGCTTGGCCTGGGGGCGGGTTGACACCGGGGAGCTGTTTTTT. Encoded protein: CASSLAWGRVDTGELFF.

V is TRBV4-1 and J is TRBJ2-7; D gene ambiguous. V gave up 5 bases and J gave up 3 bases, with 11 bases separating them. The CDR3 consists of 13 residues. CDR1 is MGHRA and CDR2 is YSYEKL in the germline V gene. The CDR3 region is CASSMEYDYEQYF. The DNA of the CDR3 is TGCGCCAGCAGCATGGAGTACGACTACGAGCAGTACTTC.

J is TRBJ2-1 and V is TRBV6-5, with TRBD2 as a possible D gene (5 bases). In germline, CDR1 is MNHEY, CDR2 SVGAGI. This CDR3 has 15 residues. Deletions cut 3 bases from V and 3 bases from J, with 12 bases between. As DNA, the CDR3 is TGTGCCAGCAGTTATTCGCTAGCAGACTACAATGAGCAGTTCTTC. It is translated as CASSYSLADYNEQFF.

The chain carries TRBV5-1 and TRBJ2-7; 8 bases are a match to TRBD2. The CDR3 runs 11 residues. V gave up 7 bases and J gave up 4 bases; unmatched junction bases: 1. CDR1 is SGHRS and CDR2 is YFSETQ in the germline V gene. The chain's CDR3 is CASSGGYEQYF. DNA of the CDR3: TGCGCCAGCTCGGGGGGGTACGAGCAGTACTTC.

The V and J genes are TRBV11-2 and TRBJ2-7, with D possibly TRBD1 on 5 matching bases. Germline CDR1 SGHAT, CDR2 FQNNGV. The CDR3 is made up of 18 amino acids. V gave up 1 base and J gave up 3 bases, with 22 bases separating them. Written as DNA, the CDR3 is TGTGCCAGCAGCTTAGTTGACAGTCTAGGGGCTCCCCTCTACGAGCAGTACTTC. Protein product: CASSLVDSLGAPLYEQYF.

This clone was counted between two and nine times. The chain combines TRBV6-5 with TRBJ2-5; D call uncertain. V was clipped by 2 bases and J by 0 bases, with 7 bases between them. Germline CDR1 is MNHEY and CDR2 is SVGAGI. CDR3 length: 14 amino acids. CDR3 sequence: CASSYNADQETQYF. CDR3 sequence (DNA): TGTGCCAGCAGTTACAACGCGGACCAAGAGACCCAGTACTTC.

In DNA, the CDR3 is TGTGCCAGCAGTGATACTAGCGGGGGGGCCCTAGATACGCAGTATTTT. It encodes CASSDTSGGALDTQYF. This chain joins TRBV6-1 and TRBJ2-3; 13 bases line up with TRBD2. The CDR3 consists of 16 residues. V shed 3 bases and J 5 bases; nucleotides not matched to a gene: 5. Germline CDR1 reads MNHNS; CDR2 reads SASEGT.

The chain is built from TRBV29-1 and TRBJ1-1; D is unclear. This CDR3 contains 13 residues. Trimming left V 2 bases short and J 9 bases short, with 16 bases between. Germline V gene lookup returns CDR1 SQVTM and CDR2 ANQGSEA. DNA for the CDR3: TGCAGCGTTGAATTAACGGAGCGTATGAAAGCTTTCTTT. Amino acid sequence: CSVELTERMKAFF.